The rows below give T cell receptor beta chains drawn from one sample of a study of beta chain features in type 1 diabetes. Produced via immunoSEQ multiplex PCR; TCRdb's table is partial and in-frame only. Of 150,000 to 170,000 clones listed, about 8.5% are singletons. The sample taken for sequencing was central memory CD4+ T cells from blood. These receptors all stem from a man between 18 and 35 years old in good health. Both conserved end residues are part of each CDR3. Each record gives: CDR3 length, D gene, V gene, J gene, clone size, CDR3 DNA, CDR3 protein. The D gene is left open where the match is weak. Clone sizes are given selectively: once, few, many, or a class where the clone is expanded.

CDR3 length: 14; D gene: .; V gene: TRBV7-2; J gene: TRBJ1-1; clone size: .; CDR3 DNA: TGTGCCAGCAGCTATCCGACAGCCCCGAAGATGGCTTTCTTT; CDR3 protein: CASSYPTAPKMAFF
CDR3 length: 13; D gene: .; V gene: TRBV30; J gene: TRBJ2-5; clone size: few; CDR3 DNA: TGTGCCTGGAGAGAAGGGTCGGGGGAGACCCAGTACTTC; CDR3 protein: CAWREGSGETQYF
CDR3 length: 15; D gene: .; V gene: TRBV4-3; J gene: TRBJ2-7; clone size: .; CDR3 DNA: TGCGCCAGCAGCCAAGATTTTCAGGGTACCTACGAGCAGTACTTC; CDR3 protein: CASSQDFQGTYEQYF
CDR3 length: 15; D gene: .; V gene: TRBV11-1; J gene: TRBJ2-3; clone size: few; CDR3 DNA: TGTGCCAGCAGCCAGGGGGGACACAGCACAGATACGCAGTATTTT; CDR3 protein: CASSQGGHSTDTQYF
CDR3 length: 16; D gene: .; V gene: TRBV5-1; J gene: TRBJ1-5; clone size: .; CDR3 DNA: TGCGCCAGCAGCTTGACAGGGACATCCAGCAATCAGCCCCAGCATTTT; CDR3 protein: CASSLTGTSSNQPQHF
CDR3 length: 17; D gene: TRBD2; V gene: TRBV11-3; J gene: TRBJ2-3; clone size: .; CDR3 DNA: TGTGCCAGCAGCCCAGGGACTAGCGGCAAGAAGGCAGATACGCAGTATTTT; CDR3 protein: CASSPGTSGKKADTQYF
CDR3 length: 14; D gene: TRBD1; V gene: TRBV28; J gene: TRBJ1-4; clone size: few; CDR3 DNA: TGTGCCAGCAGTACAGGGGGCCCTAATGAAAAACTGTTTTTT; CDR3 protein: CASSTGGPNEKLFF
CDR3 length: 14; D gene: .; V gene: TRBV19; J gene: TRBJ2-7; clone size: .; CDR3 DNA: TGTGCCAGTAGTGCAAACACACAAGCCTACGAGCAGTACTTC; CDR3 protein: CASSANTQAYEQYF
CDR3 length: 15; D gene: TRBD2; V gene: TRBV5-6; J gene: TRBJ2-5; clone size: .; CDR3 DNA: TGTGCCAGCAGTTTCCTAGCGGGGGGGAGAGAGACCCAGTACTTC; CDR3 protein: CASSFLAGGRETQYF
CDR3 length: 15; D gene: .; V gene: TRBV18; J gene: TRBJ2-6; clone size: .; CDR3 DNA: TGTGCCAGCTCACTTGACCGGGGTGGGGCCAACGTCCTGACTTTC; CDR3 protein: CASSLDRGGANVLTF
CDR3 length: 16; D gene: TRBD1; V gene: TRBV4-3; J gene: TRBJ2-1; clone size: few; CDR3 DNA: TGCGCCAGCAGCCAGCTACAGGGGGCGCCGGGCAATGAGCAGTTCTTC; CDR3 protein: CASSQLQGAPGNEQFF
CDR3 length: 13; D gene: TRBD1; V gene: TRBV7-2; J gene: TRBJ1-5; clone size: .; CDR3 DNA: TGTGCCAGCAGCTTAGCGCTAGACAGGGGCATGAATTTT; CDR3 protein: CASSLALDRGMNF
CDR3 length: 14; D gene: TRBD1; V gene: TRBV11-3; J gene: TRBJ2-1; clone size: few; CDR3 DNA: TGTGCCAGCAGCTTGCTTGGGACAGATGTAGAGCAGTTCTTC; CDR3 protein: CASSLLGTDVEQFF
CDR3 length: 22; D gene: TRBD2; V gene: TRBV19; J gene: TRBJ2-2; clone size: few; CDR3 DNA: TGTGCCAGTAGTATATTATCGTTACTTATGATCAGGGAGGGACCGAACACCGGGGAGCTGTTTTTT; CDR3 protein: CASSILSLLMIREGPNTGELFF
CDR3 length: 15; D gene: TRBD2; V gene: TRBV5-5; J gene: TRBJ2-3; clone size: .; CDR3 DNA: TGTGCCAGCAGCTTGACGGGAGGGCTAACAGATACGCAGTATTTT; CDR3 protein: CASSLTGGLTDTQYF
CDR3 length: 13; D gene: .; V gene: TRBV7-8; J gene: TRBJ1-1; clone size: few; CDR3 DNA: TGTGCCAGCAGCTTACAGGGTAACACTGAAGCTTTCTTT; CDR3 protein: CASSLQGNTEAFF
CDR3 length: 13; D gene: .; V gene: TRBV28; J gene: TRBJ2-6; clone size: few; CDR3 DNA: TGTGCCAGCAGTTTAAGTTCGAAGCGCGTCCTGACTTTC; CDR3 protein: CASSLSSKRVLTF
CDR3 length: 13; D gene: .; V gene: TRBV27; J gene: TRBJ1-5; clone size: few; CDR3 DNA: TGTGCCAGCAGTTTAAGTAGAGCTCAGCCCCAGCATTTT; CDR3 protein: CASSLSRAQPQHF
CDR3 length: 16; D gene: TRBD2; V gene: TRBV7-2; J gene: TRBJ2-2; clone size: few; CDR3 DNA: TGTGCCAGCAGCCGACTAGCGGGAGAGGGCACCGGGGAGCTGTTTTTT; CDR3 protein: CASSRLAGEGTGELFF
CDR3 length: 13; D gene: .; V gene: TRBV5-4; J gene: TRBJ1-1; clone size: many; CDR3 DNA: TGTGCCAGCAGCGTGACAGTGAACACTGAAGCTTTCTTT; CDR3 protein: CASSVTVNTEAFF
CDR3 length: 14; D gene: TRBD2; V gene: TRBV29-1; J gene: TRBJ2-7; clone size: few; CDR3 DNA: TGCAGCGTTGAAGTCCGACTAGCGGGAGGCGAGCAGTACTTC; CDR3 protein: CSVEVRLAGGEQYF
CDR3 length: 14; D gene: .; V gene: TRBV29-1; J gene: TRBJ2-7; clone size: many; CDR3 DNA: TGCAGCGTTGATCGAGGGTTAGGCTCCTACGAGCAGTACTTC; CDR3 protein: CSVDRGLGSYEQYF
CDR3 length: 14; D gene: .; V gene: TRBV10-3; J gene: TRBJ2-5; clone size: .; CDR3 DNA: TGTGCCATCAGACGGGACAAGGCAGGGGAGACCCAGTACTTC; CDR3 protein: CAIRRDKAGETQYF
CDR3 length: 15; D gene: TRBD2; V gene: TRBV6-5; J gene: TRBJ2-7; clone size: few; CDR3 DNA: TGTGCCAGCAGGCCGGGACTAGCGGACCGCTACGAGCAGTACTTC; CDR3 protein: CASRPGLADRYEQYF
CDR3 length: 16; D gene: TRBD1; V gene: TRBV18; J gene: TRBJ1-1; clone size: .; CDR3 DNA: TGTGCCAGCTCACCAAACCCGACAGGGGGGACCACTGAAGCTTTCTTT; CDR3 protein: CASSPNPTGGTTEAFF
CDR3 length: 14; D gene: .; V gene: TRBV4-3; J gene: TRBJ1-2; clone size: many; CDR3 DNA: TGCGCCAGCAGCCAAGTGGGCAGTTCCTATGGCTACACCTTC; CDR3 protein: CASSQVGSSYGYTF
CDR3 length: 12; D gene: .; V gene: TRBV5-5; J gene: TRBJ1-2; clone size: few; CDR3 DNA: TGTGCCAGCAGCTTGGAAGGAGATGGCTACACCTTC; CDR3 protein: CASSLEGDGYTF
CDR3 length: 14; D gene: .; V gene: TRBV4-2; J gene: TRBJ2-4; clone size: .; CDR3 DNA: TGTGCCAGCAGCCAAGACGGGTTCAAAAACATTCAGTACTTC; CDR3 protein: CASSQDGFKNIQYF
CDR3 length: 16; D gene: .; V gene: TRBV15; J gene: TRBJ2-4; clone size: .; CDR3 DNA: TGTGCCACCAGCAGAGATTATAGGGGAACAAGGAACATTCAGTACTTC; CDR3 protein: CATSRDYRGTRNIQYF
CDR3 length: 10; D gene: .; V gene: TRBV20-1; J gene: TRBJ2-1; clone size: few; CDR3 DNA: TGCAGTGTTAGAAACAGGGAGCAGTTCTTC; CDR3 protein: CSVRNREQFF
CDR3 length: 13; D gene: .; V gene: TRBV28; J gene: TRBJ1-1; clone size: many; CDR3 DNA: TGTGCCAGCAGCCGGGACTTAGACACTGAAGCTTTCTTT; CDR3 protein: CASSRDLDTEAFF
CDR3 length: 16; D gene: TRBD1; V gene: TRBV7-2; J gene: TRBJ2-5; clone size: many; CDR3 DNA: TGTGCCAGCAGCTCTCGAGGACAGGGGGGTAGAGAGACCCAGTACTTC; CDR3 protein: CASSSRGQGGRETQYF
CDR3 length: 14; D gene: .; V gene: TRBV4-1; J gene: TRBJ1-5; clone size: .; CDR3 DNA: TGCGCCAGCAGCGATACAGGACGAAATCAGCCCCAGCATTTT; CDR3 protein: CASSDTGRNQPQHF
CDR3 length: 15; D gene: .; V gene: TRBV5-6; J gene: TRBJ1-6; clone size: .; CDR3 DNA: TGTGCCAGCAGCTTGCTTGTACAGGAGGGATCACCCCTCCACTTT; CDR3 protein: CASSLLVQEGSPLHF
CDR3 length: 15; D gene: TRBD1; V gene: TRBV6-6; J gene: TRBJ2-1; clone size: .; CDR3 DNA: TGTGCCAGCAGCTGGGACAGGCTATTGCGAGATGAGCAGTTCTTC; CDR3 protein: CASSWDRLLRDEQFF
CDR3 length: 15; D gene: TRBD2; V gene: TRBV5-4; J gene: TRBJ2-3; clone size: .; CDR3 DNA: TGTGCCAGCAGCTTCGGGGGGGGGCAACCAGATACGCAGTATTTT; CDR3 protein: CASSFGGGQPDTQYF
CDR3 length: 14; D gene: .; V gene: TRBV19; J gene: TRBJ2-3; clone size: .; CDR3 DNA: TGTGCCAGTAGTATGGCGGGCAGCACAGATACGCAGTATTTT; CDR3 protein: CASSMAGSTDTQYF
CDR3 length: 16; D gene: .; V gene: TRBV9; J gene: TRBJ1-3; clone size: few; CDR3 DNA: TGTGCCAGCAGCCCCCAACAGGGTACGTCTGGAAACACCATATATTTT; CDR3 protein: CASSPQQGTSGNTIYF
CDR3 length: 16; D gene: .; V gene: TRBV7-6; J gene: TRBJ1-3; clone size: .; CDR3 DNA: TGTGCCAGCAGCTTAGTGGGGGCAGGAACTGGAAACACCATATATTTT; CDR3 protein: CASSLVGAGTGNTIYF